The 8 T cell receptor beta chains below come from one sample, sequenced in a study of T cells in Graves' hyperthyroidism and ophthalmopathy. RNA transcripts provided the source from which TCR beta CDR3 regions were amplified. HTBI primers were used for first-round RT-PCR of the TCR CDR3. From the multiplex PCR reads, TCRdb called clonotypes with MiXCR, one entry per CDR3 protein. The table has fewer than 350,000 distinct CDR3 sequences, roughly a fifth seen once. Sequencing input: blood. Receptor source: a woman between 50 and 59 years old with Graves' hyperthyroidism.

This sequence joins TRBV2 and TRBJ2-7; 8 nucleotides agree with TRBD2. This CDR3 has 18 residues. V shed 6 bases, J shed 2 bases, and the junction held 18 bases outside the gene matches. Germline lookup yields CDR1 SNHLY and CDR2 FYNNEI. The CDR3 loop is CASSGTTSDETKTYEQYF. The DNA for the CDR3 is TGTGCCAGCAGCGGTACGACTAGCGACGAAACCAAAACCTACGAGCAGTACTTC.

In its sample, this clonotype was seen many times. The V and J genes are TRBV7-9 and TRBJ2-1; 13 bases match TRBD2. Germline CDR1 SEHNR, CDR2 FQNEAQ (reference sequence). The length of the CDR3 is 15 residues. The trim removed 8 bases at V and 9 bases at J, leaving 10 bases unmatched. In nucleotides, the CDR3 is TGTGCCAGCGGTCCACTAGCGGGAGGGCGGGGTGAGCAGTTCTTC. Translating gives CASGPLAGGRGEQFF. The variable domain in full, with the rest retrieved from reference TRBV7-9 and TRBJ2-1, is DTGVSQNPRHKITKRGQNVTFRCDPISEHNRLYWYRQTLGQGPEFLTYFQNEAQLEKSRLLSDRFSAERPKGSFSTLEIQRTEQGDSAMYLCASGPLAGGRGEQFFGPGTRLTVL.

This clonotype was found many times. The J gene is TRBJ1-6, the V gene TRBV27; D possibly corresponds to TRBD1 (5 bases). Trimming removed 5 bases from V and 10 bases from J, with 18 bases in between. Germline values: CDR1 MNHEY, CDR2 SMNVEV (reference sequence). The CDR3 extends over 15 amino acids. CDR3 DNA: TGTGCCAGCAGTGGGATCGTAGGGGTCGGGTCACCCCTCCACTTT. Its translation is CASSGIVGVGSPLHF.

The chain uses TRBV9 and TRBJ2-5; possibly TRBD1 or TRBD2 for D (5 bases each). V was cut by 0 bases and J by 1 base, with 13 bases left in between. Germline values: CDR1 SGDLS, CDR2 YYNGEE. This CDR3 comprises 16 residues. The CDR3 DNA is TGTGCCAGCAGCGTAGCCCTCAGGGACCGCCAAGAGACCCAGTACTTC. Amino acids: CASSVALRDRQETQYF.

The table lists this clonotype with many counts. The V gene is TRBV12-3 or TRBV12-4, the J gene TRBJ2-4; 7 bases agree with TRBD1. The CDR3 has 14 residues. The ends lost 5 bases at V and 1 base at J; junction bases unmatched: 2. CDR3 residues: CASSLRGAKNIQYF. The CDR3 DNA follows: TGTGCCAGCAGTCTCAGGGGGGCCAAAAACATTCAGTACTTC.

The table lists this clonotype with many counts. This sequence joins TRBV15 and TRBJ1-3, with D uncertain. Trimming stripped 1 base from V and 1 base from J, with 11 bases between. Germline loops: CDR1 LNHNV, CDR2 YYDKDF (reference sequence). The CDR3 totals 16 residues. The CDR3 DNA reads TGTGCCACCAGCAGAGCCACTCCCGGGTCTGGAAACACCATATATTTT. Protein: CATSRATPGSGNTIYF.

The CDR3 loop reads CAISEGSLQYF. For the CDR3, the DNA is TGTGCCATCAGTGAAGGGTCCCTGCAGTATTTT. This chain joins TRBV10-3 and TRBJ2-3, with D uncertain. The CDR3 has 11 residues. Trimming removed 3 bases from V and 11 bases from J, with 9 bases in between. The germline CDR1 and CDR2 sequences are ENHRY and SYGVKD.

The chain carries TRBV2 and TRBJ2-1; D uncertain. Looked up from germline, CDR1 is SNHLY and CDR2 is FYNNEI. V gave up 1 base and J gave up 8 bases, with 24 bases separating them. The CDR3 spans 18 residues. CDR3 DNA: TGTGCCAGCAGTGAAGATAAAGGTAAAGGGTGGGTACACGATGAGCAGTTCTTC. Translated, it gives CASSEDKGKGWVHDEQFF.